The T cell receptor (beta chain) described here comes from a study of technical replicates of blood from several donors (dated by TCRdb to the late 2010s). The library was prepared using the immunoSEQ multiplex PCR assay. In its TCRdb copy, this immuneACCESS table keeps in-frame sequences only and misses some clones. Where compared with another copy, unresolved V genes explain less than half of these, and the others have no known cause. The sample data list some 76,000 clones, and 95% to 98% of these were observed just once. Less than 0.25% of the sample belongs to the ten largest clones. For this clone: Its antigen is currently not known. It has no much larger one-base neighbor in the sample; base qualities were not kept.

The sequence was collected from a human donor in good health. The specimen sequenced was T cells isolated from PBMCs.

In nucleotides, the sequence is TGTGCCAGCAGTTCCCAGTCGGGTTCTGGGGCCAACGTCCTGACTTTC. Its protein product is CASSSQSGSGANVLTF. The chain is made from TRBV6-4 and TRBJ2-6; the D gene remains uncertain. The V and J ends are trimmed by 5 bases and 1 base, leaving 12 bases between them. The CDR3 runs 16 residues from the cysteine to the phenylalanine. Of all the DNA, just the CDR3 is kept, 48 bases in frame from base 1. The CDR1 and CDR2 encoded by the germline V gene are MRHNA and SNTAGT.